One T cell receptor beta chain is described in this entry. The germline V and J ends were trimmed by 8 bases and 5 bases, with 7 bases remaining between them. The length of the CDR3 is 11 residues. Per the germline V gene, CDR1 is LNHDA and CDR2 is SQIVND (reference sequence). This entry belongs to a study of T cells in narcolepsy. Study details: Donors had narcolepsy type 1 or type 2, or were healthy controls.

Sequencing used immunoSEQ multiplex PCR; TCRdb keeps in-frame clones, though not all of them. The data contain 30,000 to 35,000 clones, roughly 87% of them seen just once; the ten biggest clones take up about 2.5%. The sequenced sample was CD45RA- memory CD4+ T cells from PBMCs. The chain employs TRBV19 and TRBJ1-5; D gene ambiguous. This clonotype was sampled from a human donor with narcolepsy. The CDR3 loop reads CASLSHQPQHF. CDR3 nucleotides: TGTGCCAGTTTGAGCCATCAGCCCCAGCATTTT.